This is a list of T cell receptor beta chains from one sample in a study of beta chain features in type 1 diabetes. Repertoires were generated with immunoSEQ multiplex PCR, while TCRdb's copy carries only in-frame clones and drops some. Of 810,000 or so clones in the sample, about 17% are singletons; the top ten hold 0.02% to 0.025%. The sequenced sample was naive CD4+ T cells from blood. These receptors were obtained from a young woman in good health. Each CDR3 is given with its conserved first and last residue. A D gene is named only where the DNA matches it firmly. The size field is filled for only some rows; it gives once, few, many or a size class.

cdr3_aa cdr3_nt d_call j_call v_call clone_size
CASSLGRGSQETQYF TGCGCCAGCAGCTTGGGTCGGGGCTCCCAAGAGACCCAGTACTTC NA TRBJ2-5 TRBV5-1 NA
CASSPGTSGRGETQYF TGCGCCAGCAGCCCCGGGACTAGCGGGAGAGGAGAGACCCAGTACTTC TRBD2 TRBJ2-5 TRBV4-3 NA
CSASPLASQFF TGCAGTGCCTCTCCTCTAGCGTCGCAGTTCTTC NA TRBJ2-1 TRBV20-1 NA
CASSQLKGETQYF TGTGCCAGCAGTCAGTTGAAAGGGGAGACCCAGTACTTC NA TRBJ2-5 TRBV28 NA
CASSPEPRTGIETQYF TGCGCCAGCAGCCCCGAACCAAGGACAGGGATAGAGACCCAGTACTTC TRBD1 TRBJ2-5 TRBV5-1 NA
CSVVRRGKETQYF TGCAGCGTTGTCCGGCGGGGGAAAGAGACCCAGTACTTC TRBD2 TRBJ2-5 TRBV29-1 NA
CASSRLDQPQHF TGTGCCAGCTCACGACTGGATCAGCCCCAGCATTTT NA TRBJ1-5 TRBV18 few
CASSLMRTEAFF TGTGCCAGCAGTTTAATGAGGACTGAAGCTTTCTTT NA TRBJ1-1 TRBV28 NA
CASRDDLAVSTDTQYF TGTGCCAGTAGGGATGACCTAGCGGTTAGCACAGATACGCAGTATTTT TRBD2 TRBJ2-3 TRBV19 NA
CASSSGDSSMVEQFF TGTGCCAGTAGCTCGGGGGACAGTTCAATGGTGGAGCAGTTCTTC NA TRBJ2-1 TRBV19 few
CASSVGGYGANVLTF TGTGCCAGCAGCGTAGGGGGATACGGGGCCAACGTCCTGACTTTC NA TRBJ2-6 TRBV9 NA
CASTRIQAGGHNEQFF TGTGCCAGCACCCGGATCCAGGCGGGAGGCCACAATGAGCAGTTCTTC TRBD2 TRBJ2-1 TRBV27 few
CASILEQSYEQYF TGTGCCAGCATATTGGAACAGTCCTACGAGCAGTACTTC NA TRBJ2-7 TRBV2 few
CAISGTSRSNEQFF TGTGCCATCAGTGGGACTAGCCGCAGCAATGAGCAGTTCTTC TRBD2 TRBJ2-1 TRBV10-3 many
CASSIDSLRDYLYNEQFF TGTGCCAGTAGTATAGATTCCCTCCGGGACTACCTTTACAATGAGCAGTTCTTC TRBD2 TRBJ2-1 TRBV19 NA
CASSLVGGTLVYGYTF TGTGCCAGCAGCTTAGTTGGTGGGACGTTGGTCTATGGCTACACCTTC NA TRBJ1-2 TRBV7-2 NA
CASSLWRLSTDTQYF TGTGCCAGCAGCTTGTGGCGACTAAGCACAGATACGCAGTATTTT NA TRBJ2-3 TRBV7-2 NA
CASSIWFLEGELFF TGTGCCAGTAGTATTTGGTTCCTGGAAGGGGAGCTGTTTTTT NA TRBJ2-2 TRBV19 few
CSVETGGVLREQYF TGCAGCGTGGAGACAGGGGGCGTATTGCGGGAGCAGTACTTC TRBD1 TRBJ2-5 TRBV29-1 NA
CASSDRGHGYTF TGTGCCAGTAGTGACAGGGGCCATGGCTACACCTTC TRBD1 TRBJ1-2 TRBV19 NA
CASSQGTGTQPYEQYF TGCGCCAGCAGCCAAGGGACCGGGACACAGCCCTACGAGCAGTACTTC NA TRBJ2-7 TRBV4-3 few
CASSPPYGSQRFSSGANVLTF TGTGCCAGCAGCCCCCCGTATGGGAGCCAGAGGTTCAGCTCTGGGGCCAACGTCCTGACTTTC NA TRBJ2-6 TRBV7-8 NA
CASSDLQGISNQPQHF TGTGCCAGCAGTGATTTACAGGGGATTAGCAATCAGCCCCAGCATTTT TRBD1 TRBJ1-5 TRBV2 few